This TCR beta chain was identified in a study of radiation and T cells in renal cell carcinoma. In the case of this clone: Its antigen is not known.

The sample's time point: blood 2 weeks post-SBRT. Treatment defined: 15 Gy SBRT to primary tumor, nephrectomy 4 weeks later. Blood was sampled at baseline, 2 weeks and 4 weeks after SBRT. Libraries were prepared by immunoSEQ multiplex PCR; TCRdb keeps only in-frame clonotypes and omits some of them. This table holds 150,000 or so clones, over 80% found once. Losses at the gene ends were 4 bases for V and 4 bases for J; bases not matched to a gene: 0. The CDR3 has 13 residues. CDR1 and CDR2 (germline): SNHLY, FYNNEI. Points from the study as a whole: From baseline, blood top tumor clonotypes peaked at 2 weeks post-radiation. Baseline intratumoral clonotype presence is unknown without pretreatment biopsies.

The chain links TRBV2 to TRBJ2-1; 8 nucleotides align to TRBD1. The sequence was obtained from a woman aged 45-60 years with renal cell carcinoma. Sequencing used blood, obtained from a patient whose treatment included radiotherapy and nephrectomy. The CDR3 region is CASSGQGYNEQFF. The CDR3 DNA is TGTGCCAGCAGTGGACAGGGGTACAATGAGCAGTTCTTC.